The sequence of this TCR beta chain was determined in a study of CD8 T cells in Susac syndrome. With random hexamers, reverse transcription was performed on about 0.45 to 1 ug of RNA. An immunoSEQ multiplex PCR amplified TCR beta CDR3 over 54 Vbeta and 13 Jbeta. MiXCR was run by TCRdb on the immunoSEQ multiplex PCR reads, yielding one entry per CDR3 protein. The sample yields around 150,000 distinct CDR3 sequences, around 94% seen once. The CDR3 has 13 residues. V was pared by 4 bases and J by 6 bases, with 3 bases of the junction left unmatched. The V gene's germline CDR1 is SGHAT and CDR2 FQNNGV. From blood CD8+ and CD4+ T cells, the TCR beta chain was sequenced.

The sample comprised CD4+ T cells from PBMCs. This chain links TRBV11-2 with TRBJ2-1; 7 positions match TRBD2. This clonotype was obtained from a human donor with multiple sclerosis. The CDR3 DNA reads as TGTGCCAGCAGCTCCCGGACTAGCAATGAGCAGTTCTTC. Its translation: CASSSRTSNEQFF.